This T cell receptor beta chain was identified in a study of T cell responses to AZD1222 COVID-19 vaccine. Clones were sequenced by immunoSEQ multiplex PCR, and TCRdb holds only the in-frame ones, with some missing. Of 180,000 or so clones listed, more than 75% are singletons. CDR1 and CDR2 from the germline V gene are DFQATT and SNEGSKA (reference sequence). The CDR3 is made up of 11 amino acids. Overall study findings and caveats: The study identified only five or six AZD1222 recipients as seropositive at baseline. Across the whole spike, CD4 TCRs peaked at regions 160-218 and 743-854. Breadth and depth of Spike-specific TCRs rose after two AZD1222 doses. Repertoires were obtained only post-peak T cell response.

This clone appeared a single time. Antigen specificity is unknown. The sequencing here drew on peripheral blood, taken 28 days after the second AZD1222 dose. The V and J genes are TRBV20-1 and TRBJ1-1, with TRBD1 as a possible D gene (5 bases). This sequence originates from an adult who received the AZD1222 COVID-19 vaccine. CDR3 nucleotide sequence: TGCCGAACGGAGGGGCTCACTGAAGCTTTCTTT. Translated: CRTEGLTEAFF.